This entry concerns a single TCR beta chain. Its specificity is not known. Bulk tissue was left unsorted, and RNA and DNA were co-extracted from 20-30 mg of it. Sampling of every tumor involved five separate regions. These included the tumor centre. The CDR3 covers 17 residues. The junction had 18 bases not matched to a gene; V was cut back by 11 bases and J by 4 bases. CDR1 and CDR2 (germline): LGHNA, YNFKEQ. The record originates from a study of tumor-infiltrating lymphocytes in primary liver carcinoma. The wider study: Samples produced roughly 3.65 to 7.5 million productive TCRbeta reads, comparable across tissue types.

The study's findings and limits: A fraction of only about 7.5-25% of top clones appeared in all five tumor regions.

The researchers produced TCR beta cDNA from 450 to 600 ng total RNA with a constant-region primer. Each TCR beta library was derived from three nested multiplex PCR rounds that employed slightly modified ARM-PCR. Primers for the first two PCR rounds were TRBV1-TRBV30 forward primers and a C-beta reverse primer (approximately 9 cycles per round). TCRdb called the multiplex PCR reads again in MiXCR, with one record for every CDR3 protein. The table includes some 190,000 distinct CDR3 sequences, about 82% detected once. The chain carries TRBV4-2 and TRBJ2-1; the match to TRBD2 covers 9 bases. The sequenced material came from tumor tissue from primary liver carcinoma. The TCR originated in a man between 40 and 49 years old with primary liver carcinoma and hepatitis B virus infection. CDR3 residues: CAGIQEVAGASYNEQFF. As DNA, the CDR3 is TGTGCCGGCATCCAAGAGGTAGCGGGGGCCTCTTACAATGAGCAGTTCTTC.